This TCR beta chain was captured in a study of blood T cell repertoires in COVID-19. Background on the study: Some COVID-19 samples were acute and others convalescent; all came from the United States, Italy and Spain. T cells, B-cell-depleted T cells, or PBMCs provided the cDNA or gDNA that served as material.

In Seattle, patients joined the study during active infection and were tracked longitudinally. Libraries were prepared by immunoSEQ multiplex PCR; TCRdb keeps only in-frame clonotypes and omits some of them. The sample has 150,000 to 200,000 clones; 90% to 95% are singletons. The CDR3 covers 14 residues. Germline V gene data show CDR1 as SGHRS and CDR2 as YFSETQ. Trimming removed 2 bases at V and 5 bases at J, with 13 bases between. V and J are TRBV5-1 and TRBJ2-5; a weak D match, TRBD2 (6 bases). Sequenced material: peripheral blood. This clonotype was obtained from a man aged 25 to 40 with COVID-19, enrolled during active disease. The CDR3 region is CASSLEGGMETQYF. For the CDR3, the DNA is TGCGCCAGCAGCTTAGAGGGAGGCATGGAGACCCAGTACTTC. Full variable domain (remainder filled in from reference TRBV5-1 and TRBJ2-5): KAGVTQTPRYLIKTRGQQVTLSCSPISGHRSVSWYQQTPGQGLQFLFEYFSETQRNKGNFPGRFSGRQFSNSRSEMNVSTLELGDSALYLCASSLEGGMETQYFGPGTRLLVL.